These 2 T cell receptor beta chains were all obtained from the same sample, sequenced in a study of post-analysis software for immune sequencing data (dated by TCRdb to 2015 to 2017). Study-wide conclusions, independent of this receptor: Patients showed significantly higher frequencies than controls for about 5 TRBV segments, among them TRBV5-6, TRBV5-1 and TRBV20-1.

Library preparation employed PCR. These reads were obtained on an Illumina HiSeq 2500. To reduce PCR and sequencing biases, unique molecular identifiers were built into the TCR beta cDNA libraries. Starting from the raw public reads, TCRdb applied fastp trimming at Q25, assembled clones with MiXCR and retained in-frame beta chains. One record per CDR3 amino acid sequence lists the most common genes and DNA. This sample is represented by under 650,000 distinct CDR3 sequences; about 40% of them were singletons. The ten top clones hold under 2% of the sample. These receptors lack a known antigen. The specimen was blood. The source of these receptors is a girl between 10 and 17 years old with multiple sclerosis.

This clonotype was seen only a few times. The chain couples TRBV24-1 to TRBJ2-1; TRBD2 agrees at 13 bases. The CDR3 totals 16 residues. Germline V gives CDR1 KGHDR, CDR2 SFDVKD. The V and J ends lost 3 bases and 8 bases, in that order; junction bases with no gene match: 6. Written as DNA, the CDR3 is TGTGCCACCAGTGATCCCGGGACTAGCGGGGTGGATGAGCAGTTCTTC. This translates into CATSDPGTSGVDEQFF.

The CDR3 reads CASRVLADYEQYF. The CDR3 bases are TGTGCCAGCAGAGTACTAGCGGACTACGAGCAGTACTTC. The genes are TRBV6-2 or TRBV6-3 and TRBJ2-7; 8 bases agree with TRBD2. V lost 6 bases, J lost 3 bases, and 4 bases stayed unmatched. CDR1 is MNHEY and CDR2 is SVGEGT in the germline V gene. This CDR3 contains 13 residues.